Below are 29 T cell receptor beta chains sequenced from a single sample in a study of T cells after yellow fever vaccination. TCRdb re-called the 5' RACE reads through MiXCR, storing one row per CDR3 protein. The sample includes 300,000 or so distinct CDR3 sequences, approximately 3.9% of them seen just once. Here the sequenced sample was PBMCs, taken 5 days after the yellow fever booster vaccination. Every receptor here comes from a man aged 18 to 30 who received the YFV17D yellow fever vaccine.

This clonotype showed up just a few times. The CDR3 coding sequence is TGCGCCAGCAGCTTGGCTACAGGGAGGAATTCACCCCTCCACTTT. Amino acids: CASSLATGRNSPLHF. This chain joins TRBV5-1 and TRBJ1-6; tentative D call: TRBD1 (6 bases). CDR1 and CDR2 from the germline V gene are SGHRS and YFSETQ. Trimming pared 0 bases from V and 7 bases from J, leaving 11 bases between. The CDR3 runs 15 residues.

This clonotype was seen more than once but under ten times. This chain links TRBV19 with TRBJ1-5; 7 bases agree with TRBD1. The length of the CDR3 is 14 residues. The V gene's germline CDR1 is LNHDA and CDR2 SQIVND (reference sequence). The ends lost 7 bases at V and 6 bases at J; junction bases unmatched: 9. Here the CDR3 DNA reads TGTGCCAGTACCGTGACAGGGTTTGCTCAGCCCCAGCATTTT. Translation gives CASTVTGFAQPQHF. The full variable domain, rest sourced from reference TRBV19 and TRBJ1-5, is DGGITQSPKYLFRKEGQNVTLSCEQNLNHDAMYWYRQDPGQGLRLIYYSQIVNDFQKGDIAEGYSVSREKKESFPLTVTSAQKNPTAFYLCASTVTGFAQPQHFGDGTRLSIL.

This clonotype turned up a few times. This chain uses TRBV7-9 with TRBJ2-7, with D possibly being TRBD1 (5 bases). The CDR3 runs to 12 residues. V gave up 2 bases and J gave up 6 bases, with 8 bases separating them. The germline V gene has CDR1 SEHNR and CDR2 FQNEAQ (reference sequence). The CDR3 sequence: CASSLIGAEQYV. The CDR3 DNA follows: TGTGCCAGCAGCTTAATTGGGGCCGAGCAGTACGTC.

This clonotype was found many times. The rearrangement links TRBV12-5 to TRBJ1-3; tentative D call: TRBD1 (6 bases). This CDR3 region has 15 residues. CDR1 LGHNT and CDR2 FRNRAP come from the germline V gene. Trimming stripped 4 bases from V and 4 bases from J, with 14 bases between. CDR3 DNA: TGTGCTAGTGGTTCCATCGGGGGGCGCGGAAACACCATATATTTT. Protein: CASGSIGGRGNTIYF.

The chain employs TRBV29-1 and TRBJ1-6; maybe TRBD1 (6 bases). This CDR3 spans 13 amino acids. V was trimmed by 7 bases and J by 4 bases, leaving 11 bases between them. Germline V CDR1 and CDR2: SQVTM, ANQGSEA. CDR3 residues: CSARRGYNSPLHF. Written as DNA, the CDR3 is TGCAGCGCCCGAAGGGGGTATAATTCACCCCTCCACTTT. Looking up the rest from reference TRBV29-1 and TRBJ1-6 gives the full variable domain: SAVISQKPSRDICQRGTSLTIQCQVDSQVTMMFWYRQQPGQSLTLIATANQGSEATYESGFVIDKFPISRPNLTFSTLTVSNMSPEDSSIYLCSARRGYNSPLHFGNGTRLTVT.

There are many counts of this clonotype. The chain carries TRBV3-1 and TRBJ1-5; no definite D call. The V gene lost 1 base and the J gene lost 2 bases, with 6 bases spanning the gap. This CDR3 contains 14 residues. Germline-derived CDR1 and CDR2 are LGHDT and YNNKEL (reference sequence). CDR3 in amino acids: CASSQVAGNQPQHF. DNA for the CDR3: TGTGCCAGCAGCCAAGTGGCAGGCAATCAGCCCCAGCATTTT.

The chain uses TRBV3-2 and TRBJ2-1; the tabulated D call, TRBD2, remains unverified against the DNA. TRBV3-2 is marked as a pseudogene. The length of the CDR3 is 12 residues. The CDR3 nucleotides read TGTGCCGTTCGACTAGTCATCAATGAGCAGTTCTTC. This sequence encodes CAVRLVINEQFF.

There are a few counts of this clonotype. J is TRBJ1-1 and V is TRBV11-2; perhaps TRBD1 as D (6 bases). V was cut by 5 bases and J by 4 bases, with 14 bases left in between. The CDR3 contains 14 residues. Germline V gives CDR1 SGHAT, CDR2 FQNNGV. The CDR3 loop reads CASSVTQGSTEAFF. Here the CDR3 DNA reads TGTGCCAGCAGCGTGACACAGGGTTCCACTGAAGCTTTCTTT.

V usage is TRBV6-2 or TRBV6-3 and J usage is TRBJ1-2; a possible D gene is TRBD1 (5 bases). Germline V gene data show CDR1 as MNHEY and CDR2 as SVGEGT. Trimming stripped 2 bases from V and 2 bases from J, with 15 bases between. This CDR3 region has 16 residues. CDR3 nucleotides: TGTGCCAGCAGTTACCGTACCCTCACAGGAAACTATGGCTACACCTTC. Protein product: CASSYRTLTGNYGYTF.

The rearrangement uses TRBV7-2 and TRBJ1-6, with D possibly being TRBD1 (5 bases). Trimming took off 5 bases at V and 7 bases at J, with 12 bases between the two ends. The CDR3 is 14 amino acids. The V gene's germline CDR1 is SGHTA and CDR2 FQGNSA. In DNA form, the CDR3 reads TGTGCCAGCAGCCCCCACCAGGGCAATTCACCCCTCCACTTT. It codes for CASSPHQGNSPLHF.

There are a few counts of this clonotype. The rearrangement uses TRBV20-1 and TRBJ2-1, with TRBD1 identical over 8 bases. The CDR3 length is 16 residues. Germline lookup yields CDR1 DFQATT and CDR2 SNEGSKA (reference sequence). With V trimmed by 3 bases and J by 0 bases, 7 bases remained unmatched. The CDR3 region has the DNA TGCAGTGCTAGGGAGACAGGGGCCAGCTCCTACAATGAGCAGTTCTTC. Translation: CSARETGASSYNEQFF.

This clonotype has at least ten counts. The chain is built from TRBV5-1 and TRBJ2-5, with D hard to call. The CDR3 is made up of 14 amino acids. Germline CDR1 and CDR2: SGHRS and YFSETQ. V shed 1 base and J shed 2 bases, with 9 bases lying between them. The CDR3 sequence is CASSLSVSQETQYF. In DNA form, the CDR3 reads TGCGCCAGCAGCTTGAGTGTGAGTCAAGAGACCCAGTACTTC. Full variable domain (outside the CDR3, taken from reference TRBV5-1 and TRBJ2-5): KAGVTQTPRYLIKTRGQQVTLSCSPISGHRSVSWYQQTPGQGLQFLFEYFSETQRNKGNFPGRFSGRQFSNSRSEMNVSTLELGDSALYLCASSLSVSQETQYFGPGTRLLVL.

The table lists this clonotype with many counts. One end of the junction is discordant with germline, which a read error may explain. The chain links TRBV18 to TRBJ1-5; no definite D call. Germline CDR1 and CDR2: KGHSH and LQKENI. The CDR3 is made up of 13 amino acids. Here the CDR3 DNA reads TGCGCCAGCAGCCCGGGGAGCAATCAGCCCCAGCATTTT. As protein: CASSPGSNQPQHF. Complete variable domain (other parts from reference TRBV18 and TRBJ1-5): NAGVMQNPRHLVRRRGQEARLRCSPMKGHSHVYWYRQLPEEGLKFMVYLQKENIIDESGMPKERFSAEFPKEGPSILRIQQVVRGDSAAYFCASSPGSNQPQHFGDGTRLSIL.

The chain links TRBV4-1 to TRBJ2-2; tentatively, D is TRBD1 (5 bases). In germline, CDR1 is MGHRA, CDR2 YSYEKL. This CDR3 has 16 residues. V lost 6 bases, J lost 0 bases, and 14 bases lay in between. CDR3 protein: CASSPQGSPNTGELFF. CDR3 sequence (DNA): TGCGCCAGCAGTCCCCAGGGCAGCCCGAACACCGGGGAGCTGTTTTTT.

This clonotype came up a few times. V and J are TRBV12-5 and TRBJ1-5; D remains ambiguous. CDR1 and CDR2 from the germline V gene are LGHNT and FRNRAP. The CDR3 loop spans 15 amino acids. The V end was cut by 2 bases, the J end by 6 bases, with 14 bases between. CDR3 sequence reads: CASGLLISGIQPQHF. DNA of the CDR3: TGTGCTAGTGGTTTGCTTATTTCAGGAATTCAGCCCCAGCATTTT.

This clonotype was counted between two and nine times. The chain employs TRBV7-2 and TRBJ2-5, with a weak D call TRBD1 (6 bases). V was clipped by 4 bases and J by 1 base, with 13 bases between them. Germline V gene lookup returns CDR1 SGHTA and CDR2 FQGNSA. The CDR3 extends over 15 amino acids. The chain's CDR3 is CASSYQGNIQETQYF. For the CDR3, the DNA is TGTGCCAGCAGCTACCAGGGGAACATCCAAGAGACCCAGTACTTC.

The chain is built from TRBV10-3 and TRBJ2-2; D perhaps matches TRBD1 (5 bases). The CDR3 loop spans 15 amino acids. Germline CDR1 ENHRY, CDR2 SYGVKD. Trimming pared 10 bases from V and 0 bases from J, leaving 15 bases between. The CDR3 sequence is CATQDSPTNTGELFF. The DNA of the CDR3 is TGTGCCACCCAAGACAGTCCTACGAACACCGGGGAGCTGTTTTTT.

This clonotype was counted between two and nine times. V is TRBV5-6 and J is TRBJ2-6; tentative D call: TRBD1 (5 bases). V was clipped by 2 bases and J by 1 base, with 10 bases between them. Germline values: CDR1 SGHDT, CDR2 YYEEEE. This CDR3 has 16 amino acids. The CDR3 nucleotides are TGTGCCAGCAGCTTTCAAGGGGATTCTGGGGCCAACGTCCTGACTTTC. Translation: CASSFQGDSGANVLTF.

This clonotype has more than one count but fewer than ten. The chain couples TRBV5-4 to TRBJ1-1; D uncertain. The germline V gene encodes CDR1 SGHNT and CDR2 YYREEE (reference sequence). The CDR3 extends over 14 amino acids. Trimming took off 9 bases at V and 4 bases at J, with 19 bases between the two ends. CDR3 protein: CAIDGKLGGTEAFF. The CDR3 nucleotides read TGTGCCATTGACGGGAAATTGGGAGGCACTGAAGCTTTCTTT.

This clonotype was seen a few times. This chain uses TRBV18 with TRBJ2-3; 10 nucleotides align to TRBD2. The CDR3 is made up of 18 amino acids. The germline gives CDR1 KGHSH, CDR2 LQKENI. V shed 1 base and J 2 bases; nucleotides not matched to a gene: 9. In nucleotides, the CDR3 is TGTGCCAGCTCACCACTACCAACCACTAGCGGGGCCACAGATACGCAGTATTTT. Its translation is CASSPLPTTSGATDTQYF.

Only a few counts were recorded for this clonotype. The chain has TRBV5-1 and TRBJ2-5; 7 bases are a match to TRBD2. This CDR3 is built from 15 residues. Germline assignment: CDR1 SGHRS and CDR2 YFSETQ. J lost 4 bases, V lost 4 bases, and 10 bases had no gene match. For the CDR3, the DNA is TGCGCCAGCAGCCCCAGCGGGGCACTCGGAGAGACCCAGTACTTC. It is translated as CASSPSGALGETQYF. Combining the CDR3 with reference TRBV5-1 and TRBJ2-5 gives the whole variable domain KAGVTQTPRYLIKTRGQQVTLSCSPISGHRSVSWYQQTPGQGLQFLFEYFSETQRNKGNFPGRFSGRQFSNSRSEMNVSTLELGDSALYLCASSPSGALGETQYFGPGTRLLVL.

This clonotype has more than one count but fewer than ten. This chain joins TRBV27 and TRBJ1-6, with 9 bases aligning to TRBD1. This CDR3 has 15 amino acids. In germline, CDR1 is MNHEY, CDR2 SMNVEV (reference sequence). J gave up 9 bases and V 7 bases, and 10 bases lay outside the gene matches. DNA for the CDR3: TGTGCCAGCACCCTCTTCAGGGGACAGGGTTCACCCCTCCACTTT. Protein: CASTLFRGQGSPLHF.

This clonotype has more than one count but fewer than ten. The chain uses TRBV24-1 and TRBJ2-3; D is perhaps TRBD2 (6 bases). V lost 9 bases, J lost 6 bases, and 15 bases lay in between. CDR3 length: 13 residues. Germline V gene sequence: CDR1 KGHDR, CDR2 SFDVKD. The CDR3 nucleotides are TGTGCCACCGCGGGACTCCCTGGGGATACGCAGTATTTT. Amino acid sequence: CATAGLPGDTQYF.

The chain combines TRBV12-3 or TRBV12-4 with TRBJ2-2, with D unresolved. The CDR3 is 17 amino acids. Trimming removed 3 bases at V and 1 base at J, with 15 bases between. This CDR3 is CASSFQVAARNTGELFF. DNA for the CDR3: TGTGCCAGCAGTTTTCAGGTGGCAGCAAGGAACACCGGGGAGCTGTTTTTT.

This clonotype occurred a few times. The chain combines TRBV6-6 with TRBJ2-1; D might be TRBD2 (5 bases). CDR1 is MNHNY and CDR2 is SVGAGI in the germline V gene (reference sequence). CDR3 size: 13 residues. With 7 bases removed from V and 8 bases from J, the gap between germline ends came to 15 bases. The CDR3 DNA follows: TGTGCCAGCACCCACGGGGTTCAGGATGAGCAGTTCTTC. It encodes CASTHGVQDEQFF.

J is TRBJ1-4 and V is TRBV7-6, with D possibly matching TRBD1 (5 bases). Germline-derived CDR1 and CDR2 are SGHVS and FNYEAQ. V lost 1 base and J lost 10, with 13 bases in between. The CDR3 loop spans 14 amino acids. The CDR3 protein is CASSLGSPQGKLFF. The CDR3 bases are TGTGCCAGCAGCTTAGGTTCGCCCCAGGGAAAACTGTTTTTT.

This clonotype was recorded a few times. V and J are TRBV2 and TRBJ1-6; perhaps TRBD1 as D (5 bases). The CDR3 contains 14 residues. In germline, CDR1 is SNHLY, CDR2 FYNNEI. With 4 bases removed from V and 10 bases from J, the gap between germline ends came to 14 bases. CDR3 coding DNA: TGTGCCAGCAGTGGTGAGGGGAGAGGGTCACCCCTCCACTTT. Translation gives CASSGEGRGSPLHF.

This chain links TRBV7-8 with TRBJ1-1, with 10 bases aligning to TRBD1. This CDR3 region has 16 residues. From germline, CDR1 is SGHVS and CDR2 FQNEAQ. Trimming removed 4 bases from V and 2 bases from J; junction bases left unmatched: 7. CDR3 in DNA: TGTGCCAGCAGCTCGTTTCGGGACAGGGGAAACACTGAAGCTTTCTTT. This gives the protein CASSSFRDRGNTEAFF.

This clonotype turned up a few times. The chain links TRBV20-1 to TRBJ2-2; D unresolved. The length of the CDR3 is 14 residues. V was trimmed by 0 bases and J by 3 bases, leaving 8 bases between them. Germline CDR1 and CDR2: DFQATT and SNEGSKA (reference sequence). The DNA for the CDR3 is TGCAGTGCTAGAGACAGCTGGGACACCGGGGAGCTGTTTTTT. This encodes CSARDSWDTGELFF.